This entry is about one T cell receptor beta chain. Germline V gene sequence: CDR1 MNHEY, CDR2 SMNVEV (reference sequence). The ends lost 6 bases at V and 6 bases at J; junction bases unmatched: 10. CDR3 length: 15 amino acids. Per the authors' pipeline: Quantification of nucleated cells was approximated via reference gene primer amplification. Method: immunoSEQ multiplex PCR; TCRdb's copy keeps in-frame clones and lacks some. From that table come the V and J calls and clone size; the DNA was used to work out D and trimming. The data show over 85,000 clones, more than 80% seen once. The data originate from a study of blood T cell repertoires in COVID-19. At the level of the study: Donors in the United States, Italy and Spain gave samples during acute or convalescent COVID-19. PBMCs, B-cell-depleted T cells, or T cells were the source of the cDNA or gDNA that made up the material.

Sequencing was done on a sample of peripheral blood. This TCR was sampled from a human donor in a cohort sampled during active COVID-19. V gene TRBV27 combines with J gene TRBJ1-1; 10 bases match TRBD1. CDR3 amino acids: CASSDIRQGAAEAFF. The CDR3 DNA follows: TGTGCCAGCAGCGATATAAGACAGGGGGCGGCTGAAGCTTTCTTT.